These 25 T cell receptor beta chains originate from one sample sequenced in a study of regulatory T cells in long-lasting Graves disease. Regarding time point: newly diagnosed GD, antithyroid drugs for less than 3 months. The TCR library was made from RNA extracted from PBMCs. To make TCR beta libraries, researchers used iRepertoire HTBI primers and Arm-PCR of CDR3 regions. TCRdb re-called the multiplex PCR reads with MiXCR, one entry per CDR3 protein. Of approximately 400,000 distinct CDR3 sequences in the sample, 15% were seen once. The data also belong to a second study, concerning T cells in Graves' hyperthyroidism and ophthalmopathy.

Sequencing was performed on peripheral blood mononuclear cells (PBMCs), taken at new diagnosis, from a patient treated with antithyroid drugs. The receptors shown here come from a woman younger than 45 with Graves disease.

This clonotype showed up many times. V gene TRBV7-8 combines with J gene TRBJ1-1, with 7 bases that match TRBD1. J lost 0 bases, V lost 1 base, and 5 bases had no gene match. The CDR3 has 16 residues. Germline V lookup: CDR1 SGHVS, CDR2 FQNEAQ. The DNA of the CDR3 is TGTGCCAGCAGCTTAGGACAGGGAATGATGAACACTGAAGCTTTCTTT. The encoded protein is CASSLGQGMMNTEAFF.

The chain uses TRBV9 and TRBJ2-1; 8 nucleotides align to TRBD2. This CDR3 has 17 residues. Germline CDR1 and CDR2: SGDLS and YYNGEE. The ends lost 4 bases at V and 5 bases at J; junction bases unmatched: 14. The CDR3 loop reads CASSPRTSFVVDNEQFF. The CDR3 nucleotides are TGTGCCAGCAGCCCAAGGACTAGCTTTGTTGTGGACAATGAGCAGTTCTTC.

The chain is built from TRBV28 and TRBJ2-2, with D possibly matching TRBD1 (6 bases). The germline gives CDR1 MDHEN, CDR2 SYDVKM. Trimming removed 7 bases from V and 6 bases from J, with 18 bases in between. This CDR3 is 15 amino acids long. As DNA, the CDR3 is TGTGCCAGCACCACTGAATGGACAGTTGCCGGGGAGCTGTTTTTT. Translation gives CASTTEWTVAGELFF.

At least ten counts were recorded for this clonotype. The junction departs from the called germline gene at one end, perhaps through a read error. This chain connects TRBV5-1 to TRBJ2-1; the match to TRBD2 covers 8 bases. CDR1 and CDR2 from the germline V gene are SGHRS and YFSETQ. This CDR3 comprises 16 residues. CDR3 loop: CASSLSGASSYNEQFF. As DNA, the CDR3 is TGTGCCAGCAGCCTTAGCGGGGCAAGCTCCTACAATGAGCAGTTCTTC.

V usage is TRBV29-1 and J usage is TRBJ2-2; TRBD2 agrees at 10 bases. This CDR3 spans 16 amino acids. Germline CDR1 and CDR2: SQVTM and ANQGSEA. After removal of 5 bases from V and 0 bases from J, the junction contained 6 bases not matched to a gene. CDR3 in DNA: TGCAGCGTTAAGAAAGCGGGAGGGCCGAACACCGGGGAGCTGTTTTTT. Protein product: CSVKKAGGPNTGELFF.

The sample holds many counts of this clonotype. This sequence joins TRBV20-1 and TRBJ2-3; 8 bases fit TRBD1. The V and J ends lost 5 bases and 5 bases, in that order; junction bases with no gene match: 9. The CDR3 spans 14 residues. Per the germline V gene, CDR1 is DFQATT and CDR2 is SNEGSKA (reference sequence). CDR3 loop: CSAFRDRPGDTQYF. CDR3 sequence (DNA): TGCAGTGCTTTCCGGGACAGGCCAGGAGATACGCAGTATTTT.

The chain uses TRBV12-3 or TRBV12-4 and TRBJ2-3; a weak D match, TRBD2 (7 bases). Trimming pared 3 bases from V and 4 bases from J, leaving 14 bases between. The CDR3 is 15 amino acids. This chain's CDR3 is CASSFGGAESDTQYF. The CDR3 nucleotides are TGTGCCAGCAGTTTTGGGGGGGCTGAGTCAGATACGCAGTATTTT.

This clonotype was observed many times. J is TRBJ2-3 and V is TRBV27; 9 nucleotides align to TRBD2. J was trimmed by 8 bases and V by 7 bases; bases with no gene match: 7. Germline V CDR1 and CDR2: MNHEY, SMNVEV (reference sequence). This CDR3 is built from 13 residues. CDR3 bases: TGTGCCAGCAAGCTAGCGGGGCTCGGTACGCAGTATTTT. Translated, it gives CASKLAGLGTQYF.

Many counts were recorded for this clonotype. The CDR3 region is CASKGRPNEKLFF. In DNA, the CDR3 is TGTGCCAGCAAGGGCAGACCTAATGAAAAACTGTTTTTT. The genes are TRBV2 and TRBJ1-4, with unresolved D. This CDR3 has 13 amino acids. Germline V gene data show CDR1 as SNHLY and CDR2 as FYNNEI. The ends were cut back, 7 bases at V and 3 bases at J, with 9 bases in the middle. Together with reference TRBV2 and TRBJ1-4, the CDR3 gives the full variable domain: EPEVTQTPSHQVTQMGQEVILRCVPISNHLYFYWYRQILGQKVEFLVSFYNNEISEKSEIFDDQFSVERPDGSNFTLKIRSTKLEDSAMYFCASKGRPNEKLFFGSGTQLSVL.

The chain is built from TRBV11-1 and TRBJ2-5, with 7 bases fitting TRBD2. Germline loops: CDR1 SGHAT, CDR2 FQDESV (reference sequence). J lost 2 bases, V lost 6 bases, and 21 bases had no gene match. The CDR3 length is 19 residues. The CDR3 loop reads CASSWGELAENGIQETQYF. The CDR3 DNA follows: TGTGCCAGCAGTTGGGGGGAGCTAGCGGAAAACGGAATACAAGAGACCCAGTACTTC.

This clonotype was detected many times. The chain joins TRBV2 to TRBJ1-5; D unresolved. The CDR3 has 12 residues. Trimming stripped 3 bases from V and 0 bases from J, with 0 bases between. In germline, CDR1 is SNHLY, CDR2 FYNNEI. The CDR3 DNA is TGTGCCAGCAGTGATAGCAATCAGCCCCAGCATTTT. Encoded protein: CASSDSNQPQHF.

There are many counts of this clonotype. V is TRBV4-1 and J is TRBJ1-1; D gene uncertain. The germline gives CDR1 MGHRA, CDR2 YSYEKL. V lost 1 base and J lost 3, with 9 bases in between. The CDR3 length is 14 residues. This CDR3 is CASSQGWKDTEAFF. The CDR3 DNA follows: TGCGCCAGCAGCCAAGGGTGGAAGGACACTGAAGCTTTCTTT.

This clonotype was found many times. The rearrangement uses TRBV28 and TRBJ2-1; perhaps TRBD1 as D (5 bases). V was trimmed by 4 bases and J by 0 bases, leaving 10 bases between them. Germline V gives CDR1 MDHEN, CDR2 SYDVKM. The CDR3 is 15 amino acids. In DNA form, the CDR3 reads TGTGCCAGCAGTTCCCTCGGACACTCCTACAATGAGCAGTTCTTC. Its translation is CASSSLGHSYNEQFF.

The chain links TRBV9 to TRBJ2-3; TRBD1 agrees at 8 bases. The DNA end favors TRBJ2-7, so the J call may be wrong. The CDR3 extends over 14 amino acids. In germline, CDR1 is SGDLS, CDR2 YYNGEE. The CDR3 region has the DNA TGTGCCAGCAGCCTGGGACAGGAAGTCTACGAGCAGTACTTC. Translated, it gives CASSLGQEVYEQYF.

Details on this clonotype: The junction does not match germline at one end; this may be a read error. The chain links TRBV3-1 to TRBJ2-3; D is undetermined. The CDR3 is 14 amino acids. CDR1 and CDR2 (germline): LGHDT, YNNKEL (reference sequence). The CDR3: CASSISPRTDTQYF. For the CDR3, the DNA is TGCGCCAGCAGTATCTCCCCCCGCACAGATACGCAGTATTTT.

V and J are TRBV7-9 and TRBJ2-7; 10 nucleotides agree with TRBD2. CDR1 and CDR2 from the germline V gene are SEHNR and FQNEAQ (reference sequence). The junction had 20 bases not matched to a gene; V was cut back by 8 bases and J by 7 bases. The CDR3 consists of 17 residues. DNA for the CDR3: TGTGCCAGCTCACCAACGTCCCGAGCGGGAGGGCCGTCGGAGCAGTACTTC. Protein sequence: CASSPTSRAGGPSEQYF.

This clonotype has only a few counts. The rearrangement uses TRBV11-1 and TRBJ2-2, with TRBD1 matching over 8 bases. In germline, CDR1 is SGHAT, CDR2 FQDESV (reference sequence). Trimming cost V 5 bases and J 5 bases; bases outside gene matches: 13. The CDR3 has 17 residues. The CDR3 DNA sequence: TGTGCCAGCAGCAACCCGGACAGGGCGGTGGAGACCGGGGAGCTGTTTTTT. Translated: CASSNPDRAVETGELFF.

This clonotype was observed many times. At one end the junction does not follow the germline gene, possibly because of a read error. This chain links TRBV5-1 with TRBJ1-1; D is perhaps TRBD1 (6 bases). Germline CDR1 and CDR2: SGHRS and YFSETQ. This CDR3 contains 14 residues. The CDR3 nucleotides are TGTGCCAGCAGCTTAGCAGGGGCGAACACTGAAGCTTTCTTT. Its protein is CASSLAGANTEAFF. The whole variable domain, filled in from reference TRBV5-1 and TRBJ1-1, reads KAGVTQTPRYLIKTRGQQVTLSCSPISGHRSVSWYQQTPGQGLQFLFEYFSETQRNKGNFPGRFSGRQFSNSRSEMNVSTLELGDSALYLCASSLAGANTEAFFGQGTRLTVV.

About this clonotype itself: This could be a read error, since a much larger clone is one nucleotide away. V gene TRBV2 combines with J gene TRBJ2-7; 8 bases fit TRBD2. With V trimmed by 10 bases and J by 6 bases, 11 bases remained unmatched. The germline V gene encodes CDR1 SNHLY and CDR2 FYNNEI. The CDR3 is 13 residues long. The CDR3 region has the DNA TGTGCCACCGTAGCGGGATCAACCTGCGAGCAGTACTTC. This sequence encodes CATVAGSTCEQYF. Full variable domain (remainder filled in from reference TRBV2 and TRBJ2-7): EPEVTQTPSHQVTQMGQEVILRCVPISNHLYFYWYRQILGQKVEFLVSFYNNEISEKSEIFDDQFSVERPDGSNFTLKIRSTKLEDSAMYFCATVAGSTCEQYFGPGTRLTVT.

Many counts were recorded for this clonotype. The genes are TRBV3-1 and TRBJ2-3; 10 positions match TRBD2. Trimming cost V 4 bases and J 1 base; bases outside gene matches: 5. From germline, CDR1 is LGHDT and CDR2 YNNKEL (reference sequence). The CDR3 loop spans 16 amino acids. In DNA, the CDR3 is TGTGCCAGCAGCCCTATAACTAGCGGGGGCACAGATACGCAGTATTTT. It codes for CASSPITSGGTDTQYF.

The sample holds many counts of this clonotype. J is TRBJ2-7 and V is TRBV10-3; perhaps TRBD1 as D (6 bases). The CDR3 runs to 14 residues. The V gene's germline CDR1 is ENHRY and CDR2 SYGVKD. Trimming pared 7 bases from V and 0 bases from J, leaving 13 bases between. DNA of the CDR3: TGTGCCATCAATATACAGGGTCCCTCCTACGAGCAGTACTTC. This codes for CAINIQGPSYEQYF.

This clonotype was seen many times. The chain recombines TRBV2 with TRBJ2-6; no clear D. Germline V gene data show CDR1 as SNHLY and CDR2 as FYNNEI. Trimming cost V 6 bases and J 0 bases, with 3 bases left between them. The CDR3 loop spans 13 amino acids. The CDR3 region is CASRGSGANVLTF. CDR3 DNA: TGTGCCAGCAGGGGCTCTGGGGCCAACGTCCTGACTTTC.

The sample holds many counts of this clonotype. The V gene is TRBV20-1, the J gene TRBJ1-5; D unclear. The germline V gene has CDR1 DFQATT and CDR2 SNEGSKA (reference sequence). Trimming pared 4 bases from V and 1 base from J, leaving 11 bases between. This CDR3 spans 14 amino acids. The CDR3 spells CSAIPLVSNQPQHF. CDR3 nucleotide sequence: TGCAGTGCTATCCCGCTGGTCAGCAATCAGCCCCAGCATTTT.

Ten or more counts support this clonotype. The V and J genes are TRBV28 and TRBJ1-2; 9 nucleotides agree with TRBD1. The germline CDR1 and CDR2 sequences are MDHEN and SYDVKM. CDR3 length: 14 residues. V was pared by 5 bases and J by 5 bases, with 6 bases of the junction left unmatched. CDR3 sequence: CASSLGQGRYGYTF. The CDR3 DNA follows: TGTGCCAGCAGTCTAGGACAGGGGAGGTATGGCTACACCTTC.

This clonotype was counted at least ten times. The chain employs TRBV28 and TRBJ2-7; D possibly corresponds to TRBD2 (5 bases). CDR1 and CDR2 from the germline V gene are MDHEN and SYDVKM. Trimming pared 6 bases from V and 4 bases from J, leaving 19 bases between. This CDR3 spans 15 amino acids. The CDR3 region has the DNA TGTGCCAGCAGCCCTACCCGGACCAGAGGGTACGAGCAGTACTTC. It codes for CASSPTRTRGYEQYF.